This TCR beta chain is from a study of cytomegalovirus exposure and HLA in healthy donors. The PCR had 60 Vbeta and 13 Jbeta primers. Repertoires were generated with immunoSEQ multiplex PCR, while TCRdb's copy carries only in-frame clones and drops some. The sample has 150,000 or so clones, around 80% seen once. The CDR3 covers 15 residues. Germline values: CDR1 SGHVS, CDR2 FNYEAQ. V was clipped by 5 bases and J by 0 bases; unmatched bases: 5. The rearrangement links TRBV7-6 to TRBJ1-1, with 8 bases that match TRBD1. Sequencing was carried out using PBMCs. The sequence was obtained from a male donor in good health and CMV-seropositive. DNA for the CDR3: TGTGCCAGCAGCACCAGGACAGGGCTGAACACTGAAGCTTTCTTT. Residues: CASSTRTGLNTEAFF.